This TCR beta chain was retrieved from a study of cytomegalovirus exposure and HLA in healthy donors. Across the study: Inside one of the first data releases sat about 85 million unique TCRs taken from HLA-typed donors.

Regarding the study as a whole: Data from an earlier analysis indicated that most TCR beta V segments were productive either about 87% or about 30% of the time. The Asian-associated ancestry cluster reportedly had fewer N-insertions than the roughly 700-donor mean in a later analysis.

Each donor was healthy, and each was a bone marrow donor. This clone turned up a few times. No antigen is known for it. Trimming cost V 5 bases and J 5 bases, with 12 bases left between them. The CDR3 totals 13 residues. The V gene's germline CDR1 is MNHEY and CDR2 SVGAGI. The PCR had 60 Vbeta and 13 Jbeta primers. Only in-frame clones appear in the TCRdb table, and some are missing; sequencing was by immunoSEQ multiplex PCR. The table has about 120,000 clones, 66% seen once. This sequence joins TRBV6-5 and TRBJ1-2; D is possibly TRBD1 (5 bases). Sequencing used PBMCs. This TCR was sampled from a man aged 18 to 29 in good health and CMV-seronegative. This CDR3 reads CASSPTGDYGYTF. CDR3 bases: TGTGCCAGCAGTCCTACAGGTGATTATGGCTACACCTTC.